This is a list of T cell receptor beta chains from one sample in a study of T-cell reconstitution after alpha-beta-depleted transplantation in children. Using its own MiXCR run on the PCR reads, TCRdb lists one record per CDR3 protein. The table lists around 440,000 distinct CDR3 sequences, about 17% of them singletons, with just under 30% in the top ten. The sample was PBMCs, mostly from graft donor cells, taken 360 days after TCRalphabeta/CD19-depleted stem cell transplant. The receptors shown here come from a boy under two years old who had a stem cell transplant for Wiskott-Aldrich syndrome, so the T cells may come from the graft donor. Both conserved end residues are part of each CDR3. The D gene is left open where the match is weak. Not all rows give a size; the values are once, few, many and, for expanded clones, a class.

j_call clone_size d_call v_call cdr3_aa cdr3_nt
TRBJ2-1 . TRBD1 TRBV6-2/TRBV6-3 CASSPPGTGIYNEQFF TGTGCCAGCAGCCCACCCGGGACAGGGATCTACAATGAGCAGTTCTTC
TRBJ2-7 . . TRBV5-1 CASRQATASYEQYF TGCGCCAGCAGACAAGCGACGGCGAGCTACGAGCAGTACTTC
TRBJ2-7 . . TRBV10-3 CAISESGPRGNEQYF TGTGCCATCAGTGAGTCTGGCCCCCGAGGGAACGAGCAGTACTTC
TRBJ1-6 few . TRBV4-3 CASSQDRWHPGYSPLHF TGCGCCAGCAGCCAAGATCGATGGCATCCGGGGTATTCACCCCTCCACTTT
TRBJ1-1 few . TRBV5-1 CASSIKKETEAFF TGCGCCAGCAGCATTAAGAAGGAGACTGAAGCTTTCTTT
TRBJ2-7 many . TRBV7-9 CASSLQGGEQYF TGTGCCAGCAGCTTGCAGGGTGGCGAGCAGTACTTC
TRBJ2-3 . . TRBV3-1 CASSRRAKDTQYF TGTGCCAGCAGCCGGAGGGCCAAAGATACGCAGTATTTT
TRBJ2-1 few . TRBV20-1 CSPDYGPYNEQFF TGCAGCCCGGACTATGGACCCTACAATGAGCAGTTCTTC
TRBJ2-2 few . TRBV12-3/TRBV12-4 CASSFSLLGSGELFF TGTGCCAGCAGCTTTTCCCTCTTAGGGTCCGGGGAGCTGTTTTTT
TRBJ2-2 . . TRBV5-4 CASRFNTGELFF TGTGCCAGCAGGTTCAACACCGGGGAGCTGTTTTTT
TRBJ2-7 . . TRBV7-8 CASSLWGSLIYEQYF TGTGCCAGCAGCTTATGGGGCTCGCTGATCTACGAGCAGTACTTC
TRBJ1-5 . TRBD1 TRBV10-2 CASTPGQKLNQPQHF TGCGCCAGCACACCGGGACAGAAACTTAATCAGCCCCAGCATTTT
TRBJ2-5 few . TRBV24-1 CATSDRGGRWETQYF TGTGCCACCAGTGACCGAGGGGGAAGGTGGGAGACCCAGTACTTC
TRBJ2-4 many . TRBV4-1 CASSQVWPEENIQYF TGCGCCAGCAGCCAAGTATGGCCAGAAGAAAACATTCAGTACTTC
TRBJ1-2 . . TRBV14 CASSQVPGANYGYTF TGTGCCAGCAGCCAAGTCCCCGGAGCTAACTATGGCTACACCTTC
TRBJ2-3 . TRBD2 TRBV7-6 CASSVAVALAGAPSYTDTQYF TGTGCCAGCAGCGTAGCAGTTGCACTAGCGGGAGCCCCTTCGTACACAGATACGCAGTATTTT
TRBJ2-3 . . TRBV20-1 CSAPTSSVADTQYF TGCAGTGCTCCCACTAGCTCGGTGGCAGATACGCAGTATTTT
TRBJ2-1 . TRBD2 TRBV15 CATSFRLAVDNEQFF TGTGCCACCAGCTTCCGACTAGCGGTAGACAATGAGCAGTTCTTC
TRBJ2-7 . TRBD1 TRBV15 CATSRDGVWDRVYEQYF TGTGCCACCAGCAGAGATGGGGTGTGGGACAGGGTATACGAGCAGTACTTC
TRBJ2-1 few . TRBV9 CASSPGRLVYNEQFF TGTGCCAGCAGTCCCGGGAGACTAGTTTACAATGAGCAGTTCTTC
TRBJ1-6 few TRBD1 TRBV12-3/TRBV12-4 CASARTYRGSPLHF TGTGCCAGCGCCCGGACCTACAGGGGTTCACCCCTCCACTTT
TRBJ2-3 many TRBD2 TRBV10-3 CAISSGGAWDTQYF TGTGCCATCAGTAGCGGGGGGGCATGGGATACGCAGTATTTT
TRBJ2-1 . TRBD1 TRBV5-1 CASSLPGTALINEQFF TGCGCCAGCAGCTTACCCGGGACAGCCCTAATCAATGAGCAGTTCTTC
TRBJ1-1 few . TRBV11-2 CASSLAGGVNTEAFF TGTGCCAGCAGCTTGGCGGGTGGGGTGAACACTGAAGCTTTCTTT
TRBJ2-3 . TRBD2 TRBV15 CATSSSAGGWGTDTQYF TGTGCCACCAGCAGTTCCGCGGGGGGCTGGGGCACAGATACGCAGTATTTT
TRBJ1-2 . . TRBV11-2 CASSFTVGGRPGYTF TGTGCCAGCAGCTTTACGGTCGGCGGACGGCCTGGCTACACCTTC
TRBJ2-3 . . TRBV6-1 CASSNNRGAGTDTQYF TGTGCCAGCAGCAACAACCGGGGGGCCGGCACAGATACGCAGTATTTT
TRBJ2-7 few . TRBV5-1 CASSLSGKNSYEQYF TGCGCCAGCAGCTTGTCCGGGAAGAACTCCTACGAGCAGTACTTC
TRBJ2-1 few TRBD2 TRBV3-1 CASSQEQGLAGDNEQFF TGTGCCAGCAGCCAAGAACAGGGACTAGCGGGGGACAATGAGCAGTTCTTC
TRBJ2-7 . . TRBV6-5 CASSYSADEQYF TGTGCCAGCAGTTACTCCGCTGACGAGCAGTACTTC
TRBJ2-2 . TRBD2 TRBV27 CASSLWGLAGVVGELFF TGTGCCAGCAGTTTATGGGGACTAGCGGGAGTAGTCGGGGAGCTGTTTTTT
TRBJ1-4 . TRBD1 TRBV3-1 CASSQDHRGREKLFF TGTGCCAGCAGCCAAGATCACAGGGGCAGAGAAAAACTGTTTTTT
TRBJ2-2 . . TRBV5-1 CASSPRWRGQTNTGELFF TGCGCCAGCAGCCCAAGGTGGCGGGGACAGACGAACACCGGGGAGCTGTTTTTT
TRBJ2-1 few TRBD2 TRBV12-3/TRBV12-4 CASILRGGANNEQFF TGTGCCAGCATCCTCCGCGGGGGGGCCAACAATGAGCAGTTCTTC
TRBJ1-1 few . TRBV12-3/TRBV12-4 CASERTGNTEAFF TGTGCCAGCGAACGCACAGGGAACACTGAAGCTTTCTTT
TRBJ2-4 . . TRBV10-3 CAISGPAKAKNIQYF TGTGCCATCAGTGGGCCCGCCAAAGCCAAAAACATTCAGTACTTC
TRBJ2-7 . . TRBV28 CASSLVRAAGSYEQYF TGTGCCAGCAGTTTAGTTCGGGCGGCGGGGTCCTACGAGCAGTACTTC
TRBJ2-1 few TRBD2 TRBV7-2 CASSPQGLAGYNEQFF TGTGCCAGCAGCCCACAGGGACTAGCGGGATACAATGAGCAGTTCTTC
TRBJ2-3 . TRBD2 TRBV20-1 CSARGLAIFTDTQYF TGCAGTGCTAGAGGACTAGCAATATTCACAGATACGCAGTATTTT
TRBJ1-1 . . TRBV4-1 CASSPQTAVLTEAFF TGCGCCAGCAGCCCGCAGACCGCTGTTCTTACTGAAGCTTTCTTT
TRBJ1-1 few . TRBV7-9 CASSLARVRTEAFF TGTGCCAGCAGCTTAGCCAGGGTAAGGACTGAAGCTTTCTTT
TRBJ2-3 many . TRBV10-3 CAISDTSTDTQYF TGTGCCATCAGTGATACATCCACAGATACGCAGTATTTT
TRBJ1-1 . TRBD1 TRBV5-1 CASRNGQGNTEAFF TGCGCCAGCAGGAACGGACAGGGGAACACTGAAGCTTTCTTT
TRBJ2-1 few TRBD2 TRBV4-1 CASSQDPIAGGGNEQFF TGCGCCAGCAGCCAAGATCCAATAGCGGGGGGAGGAAATGAGCAGTTCTTC
TRBJ2-7 . . TRBV15 CATSRDYGTPLEQYF TGTGCCACCAGCAGAGATTATGGGACCCCCCTGGAGCAGTACTTC
TRBJ1-1 few TRBD1 TRBV9 CASSVTGGRGPWTEAFF TGTGCCAGCAGCGTCACAGGGGGAAGGGGCCCTTGGACTGAAGCTTTCTTT
TRBJ1-5 many . TRBV4-3 CASSLRGDQPQHF TGCGCCAGCAGCCTTCGGGGAGATCAGCCCCAGCATTTT
TRBJ2-3 many . TRBV10-3 CAISEVGGPPDTQYF TGTGCCATCAGTGAAGTCGGCGGTCCCCCCGATACGCAGTATTTT
TRBJ2-7 . TRBD1 TRBV6-2/TRBV6-3 CASSQIAGTGDSYEQYF TGTGCCAGCAGTCAGATTGCCGGGACAGGGGACTCCTACGAGCAGTACTTC
TRBJ2-3 few TRBD2 TRBV10-3 CAISGGASGGTDTQYF TGTGCCATCAGTGGCGGGGCTAGCGGGGGCACAGATACGCAGTATTTT
TRBJ2-5 once . TRBV25-1 CASRVGPQETQYF TGTGCCAGTCGCGTTGGACCCCAAGAGACCCAGTACTTC
TRBJ2-7 few . TRBV20-1 CSARGPPGSRNYEQYF TGCAGTGCTAGGGGCCCCCCGGGCAGTCGCAACTACGAGCAGTACTTC